This T cell receptor beta chain was retrieved from a study of T-cell memory formation after mild COVID-19. Study-level findings and limits: CD4+ contracting clones were mainly CM and EM; CD8+ ones, EMRA.

This clonotype was observed a few times. Its target is unknown. TCRdb passed the 5' RACE reads through MiXCR, listing each CDR3 protein once. The sample shows about 360,000 distinct CDR3 sequences, roughly an eighth of them seen only once. V trimming: 7 bases; J trimming: 6 bases; junction bases outside the gene matches: 8. The length of the CDR3 is 14 residues. From germline, CDR1 is MNHEY and CDR2 SVGEGT. The genes are TRBV6-2 or TRBV6-3 and TRBJ1-5, with 8 nucleotides matching TRBD1. The sequence was collected from a man younger than 35 who had mild COVID-19 (a few samples of this study predate the infection). Cell type and time point are not known. Sample: PBMCs or a T cell subset sorted from them (not recorded which). The CDR3 bases are TGTGCCAGCACCGGACAGGGATGGGGTCAGCCCCAGCATTTT. Translation gives CASTGQGWGQPQHF.